This T cell receptor (beta chain) was sequenced during a study of T cell responses to AZD1222 COVID-19 vaccine. Study-level information: Second doses at about 4 or about 12 weeks were pooled.

Only in-frame clones appear in the TCRdb table, and some are missing; sequencing was by immunoSEQ multiplex PCR. The repertoire holds 90,000 to 150,000 clones, with over 75% as singletons. Looked up from germline, CDR1 is SNHLY and CDR2 is FYNNEI. The CDR3 covers 11 residues. The V end lost 7 bases, the J end lost 4 bases, and 5 bases lay between the germline ends. This specimen consisted of peripheral blood, obtained on day 0 of AZD1222 vaccination. The rearrangement uses TRBV2 and TRBJ2-1; no reliable D call. The clonotype was recovered from an adult in good health. CDR3 protein: CASTGYNEQFF. The CDR3 nucleotides read TGTGCCAGCACGGGTTACAATGAGCAGTTCTTC.